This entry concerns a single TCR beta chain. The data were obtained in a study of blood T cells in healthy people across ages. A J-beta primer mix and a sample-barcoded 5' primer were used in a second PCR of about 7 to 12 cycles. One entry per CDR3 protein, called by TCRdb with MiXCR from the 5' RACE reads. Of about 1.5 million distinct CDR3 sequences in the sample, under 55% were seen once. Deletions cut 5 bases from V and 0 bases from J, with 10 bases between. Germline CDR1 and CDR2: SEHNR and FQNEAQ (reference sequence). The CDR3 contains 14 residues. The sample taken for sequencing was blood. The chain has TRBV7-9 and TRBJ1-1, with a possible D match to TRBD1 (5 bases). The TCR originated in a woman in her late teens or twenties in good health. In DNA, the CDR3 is TGTGCCAGCAGCCCCAGGGTTATGAACACTGAAGCTTTCTTT. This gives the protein CASSPRVMNTEAFF.